This T cell receptor (beta chain) was identified in a study of control samples from healthy donors and cancer patients. CDR3 length: 14 amino acids. Germline CDR1 is MDHEN and CDR2 is SYDVKM. V gave up 1 base and J gave up 5 bases, with 11 bases separating them. Repertoires were generated with immunoSEQ multiplex PCR, while TCRdb's copy carries only in-frame clones and drops some. This sample has fewer than 60,000 clones; about 90% occur once, and the top ten carry 12%. The specimen was PBMCs. The receptor was derived from a woman aged 60 to 75 with lung cancer. The gene calls are TRBV28 and TRBJ2-5; a possible D gene is TRBD2 (5 bases). CDR3 residues: CASSLFRDAETQYF. The CDR3 region has the DNA TGTGCCAGCAGTTTATTTCGGGATGCGGAGACCCAGTACTTC.